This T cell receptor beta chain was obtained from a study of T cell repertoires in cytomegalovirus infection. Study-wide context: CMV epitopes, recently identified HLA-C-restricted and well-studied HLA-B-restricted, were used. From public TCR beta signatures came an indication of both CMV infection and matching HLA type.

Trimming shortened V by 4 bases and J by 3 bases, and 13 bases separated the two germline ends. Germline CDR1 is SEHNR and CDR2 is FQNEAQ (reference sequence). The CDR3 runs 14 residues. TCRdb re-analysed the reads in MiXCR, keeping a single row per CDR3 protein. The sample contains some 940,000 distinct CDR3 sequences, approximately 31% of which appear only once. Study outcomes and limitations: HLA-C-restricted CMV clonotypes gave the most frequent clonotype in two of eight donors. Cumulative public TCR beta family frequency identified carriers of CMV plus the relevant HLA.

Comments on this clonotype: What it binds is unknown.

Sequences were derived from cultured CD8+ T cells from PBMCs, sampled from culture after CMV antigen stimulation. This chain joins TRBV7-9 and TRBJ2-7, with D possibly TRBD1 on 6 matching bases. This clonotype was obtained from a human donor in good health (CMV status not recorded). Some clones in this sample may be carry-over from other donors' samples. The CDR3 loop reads CASSSGQFVYEQYF. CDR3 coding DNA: TGTGCCAGCAGCTCGGGACAATTCGTCTACGAGCAGTACTTC.